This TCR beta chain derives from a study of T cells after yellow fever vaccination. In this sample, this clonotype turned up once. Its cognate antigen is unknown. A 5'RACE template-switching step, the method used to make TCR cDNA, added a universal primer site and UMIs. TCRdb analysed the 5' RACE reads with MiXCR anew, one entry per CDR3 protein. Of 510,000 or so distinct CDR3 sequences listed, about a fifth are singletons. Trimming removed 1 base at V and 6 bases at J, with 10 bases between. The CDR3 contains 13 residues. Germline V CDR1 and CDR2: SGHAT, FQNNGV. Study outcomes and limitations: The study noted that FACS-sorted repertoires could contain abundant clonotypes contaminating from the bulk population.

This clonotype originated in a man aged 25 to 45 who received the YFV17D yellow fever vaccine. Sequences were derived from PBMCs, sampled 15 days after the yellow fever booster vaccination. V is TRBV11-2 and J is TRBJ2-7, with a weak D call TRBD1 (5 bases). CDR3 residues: CASSLARVSEQYF. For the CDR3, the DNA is TGTGCCAGCAGCTTAGCCAGGGTGAGCGAGCAGTACTTC.